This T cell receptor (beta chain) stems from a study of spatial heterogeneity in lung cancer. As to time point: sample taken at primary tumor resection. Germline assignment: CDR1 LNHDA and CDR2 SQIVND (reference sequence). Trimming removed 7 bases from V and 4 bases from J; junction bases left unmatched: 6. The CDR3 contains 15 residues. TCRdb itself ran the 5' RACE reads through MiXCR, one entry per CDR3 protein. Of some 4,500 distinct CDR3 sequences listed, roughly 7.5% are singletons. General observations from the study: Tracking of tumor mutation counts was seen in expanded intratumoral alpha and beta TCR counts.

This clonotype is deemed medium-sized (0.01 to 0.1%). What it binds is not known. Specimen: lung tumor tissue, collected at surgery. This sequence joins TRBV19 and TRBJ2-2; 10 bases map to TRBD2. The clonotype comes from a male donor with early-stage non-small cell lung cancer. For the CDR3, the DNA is TGTGCCAGTACCTCGACTAGCGGGTTCACCGGGGAGCTGTTTTTT. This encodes CASTSTSGFTGELFF.